This T cell receptor beta chain is from a study of CD8 T cells in ankylosing spondylitis. Findings of the study overall: Disease-linked clones reportedly concentrated significantly in matched ankylosing spondylitis synovial fluid. Prior work had noted some motif variants in reactive arthritis blood and synovial fluid. It appeared that ankylosing spondylitis blood was characterized by a TCR beta motif of under ten highly homologous variants.

Turning to this clonotype: The target antigen is unknown. Compared with germline, one end of the junction differs, possibly owing to a read error.

This CDR3 region has 11 residues. The germline V gene has CDR1 MNHNY and CDR2 SVGAGI (reference sequence). Making the TCR beta libraries involved quantitative 5'-RACE with molecular barcodes. TCRdb re-called the 5' RACE reads through MiXCR, storing one row per CDR3 protein. The table has around 340,000 distinct CDR3 sequences, 14% to 15% seen once; the top ten hold roughly 1.1%. The sample taken for sequencing was blood, either unsorted or a sorted T cell fraction (not recorded which). The chain combines TRBV6-6 with TRBJ2-1; maybe TRBD1 (6 bases). The source is a male donor with ankylosing spondylitis or in good health (not recorded which). CDR3 DNA: TGTGCCGCGTCCAGGGGTTATGACCAGTTCTTC. This sequence encodes CAASRGYDQFF.